This passage covers 18 T cell receptor beta chains from one sample sequenced in a study of persistence of HIV-infected CD4 T cells (dated by TCRdb to the early 2020s). The immunoSEQ hsTCRB assay version 4, run in survey mode, was used to sequence TCRbeta repertoires from genomic DNA. Sourced from immuneACCESS, this table was stored by TCRdb with only in-frame sequences that have V and J called. A share of the clones is absent; for the studies checked, an unresolved V gene accounts for under half, and the remainder has no known explanation. The sample table holds fewer than 40,000 clones, of which roughly 82% were seen once. The ten most abundant clones make up about 0.9% of the sample. The treatment or condition tag for this specimen amounts to: suppressive antiretroviral therapy. Cells were stimulated with lysates of CMV-infected fibroblasts at around 10 ug/mL. Nonresponding CD40L-negative CD69-negative CD45RO-high memory CD4+ T cells were sorted as memory populations depleted of antigen-responding cells.

No antigen has been assigned to these receptors. Specimen: CD4+ T cells sorted from PBMCs after roughly 18-hour stimulation, collected from a patient who received antiretroviral therapy. This specimen's cell subset or site label, per the study, means: CD40L-CD69- CD45RO-high memory CD4 T cells not responding to CMV lysate. The origin of the receptors is an adult man with HIV who was CMV-seropositive.

The genes are TRBV2 and TRBJ2-7; no firm D call. V lost 7 bases and J 5 bases, leaving 21 bases between the germline ends. Germline V gives CDR1 SNHLY, CDR2 FYNNEI. The CDR3 totals 15 residues. The chain's CDR3 is CASKKTAALSDEQYF. The DNA for the CDR3 is TGTGCCAGCAAAAAGACTGCCGCCCTTTCGGACGAGCAGTACTTC.

The chain recombines TRBV18 with TRBJ1-6; 10 bases match TRBD1. The V gene end was trimmed by 3 bases and the J gene end by 7 bases; junction bases not matched to a gene: 3. This CDR3 spans 15 amino acids. Germline CDR1 reads KGHSH; CDR2 reads LQKENI. This CDR3 is CASSPRDRGNSPLHF. In DNA, the CDR3 is TGTGCCAGCTCACCCCGGGACAGGGGAAATTCACCCCTCCACTTT.

The chain has TRBV28 and TRBJ1-4; D call uncertain. V was shortened by 1 base and J by 2 bases, with 8 bases between the two germline ends. CDR1 MDHEN and CDR2 SYDVKM come from the germline V gene. This CDR3 comprises 15 residues. The CDR3 DNA reads TGTGCCAGCAGTTTATATACGGGGACTAATGAAAAACTGTTTTTT. This encodes CASSLYTGTNEKLFF.

This sequence joins TRBV28 and TRBJ1-1, with D maybe TRBD1 (5 bases). This CDR3 comprises 15 residues. CDR1 is MDHEN, CDR2 SYDVKM, per germline. The V gene lost 7 bases and the J gene lost 1 base, with 16 bases spanning the gap. In nucleotides, the CDR3 is TGTGCCAGCATCGGGCAGGGAGGTTGGAACACTGAAGCTTTCTTT. Translated: CASIGQGGWNTEAFF.

The chain couples TRBV20-1 to TRBJ2-2; possible D gene TRBD2, 7 bases. V was shortened by 3 bases and J by 4 bases, with 15 bases between the two germline ends. Germline CDR1 DFQATT, CDR2 SNEGSKA (reference sequence). This CDR3 comprises 15 residues. This CDR3 is CSASAGASGTGELFF. For the CDR3, the DNA is TGCAGTGCTAGTGCGGGGGCCTCCGGCACCGGGGAGCTGTTTTTT.

The J gene is TRBJ2-3, the V gene TRBV6-5, with D uncertain. Germline CDR1 and CDR2: MNHEY and SVGAGI. Trimming pared 2 bases from V and 0 bases from J, leaving 6 bases between. This CDR3 is built from 14 residues. CDR3 residues: CASSYRQSTDTQYF. The CDR3 region has the DNA TGTGCCAGCAGTTACCGCCAGAGCACAGATACGCAGTATTTT.

This clone has only a few counts. This chain links TRBV7-9 with TRBJ2-7; D unresolved. This CDR3 is 13 amino acids long. V dropped 8 bases and J dropped 0 bases, with 11 bases sitting between them. Germline lookup yields CDR1 SEHNR and CDR2 FQNEAQ (reference sequence). This CDR3 is CASGFRSSYEQYF. CDR3 DNA sequence: TGTGCCAGCGGATTTAGGTCCTCCTACGAGCAGTACTTC.

The chain couples TRBV28 to TRBJ1-5; 7 positions agree with TRBD1. V shed 7 bases, J shed 3 bases, and the junction held 12 bases outside the gene matches. Germline V lookup: CDR1 MDHEN, CDR2 SYDVKM. The CDR3 covers 16 residues. For the CDR3, the DNA is TGTGCCAGCATTCCCTGGGACAGCCTCATCAATCAGCCCCAGCATTTT. Protein: CASIPWDSLINQPQHF.

The chain combines TRBV27 with TRBJ2-1; possibly TRBD1 for D (5 bases). The V end lost 6 bases, the J end lost 2 bases, and 14 bases lay between the germline ends. This CDR3 has 15 amino acids. The germline V gene has CDR1 MNHEY and CDR2 SMNVEV (reference sequence). The CDR3 loop is CASSPGFLAYNEQFF. The CDR3 nucleotides are TGTGCCAGCAGCCCAGGGTTTCTAGCCTACAATGAGCAGTTCTTC.

This chain links TRBV6-1 with TRBJ1-2; D perhaps matches TRBD1 (6 bases). Germline values: CDR1 MNHNS, CDR2 SASEGT. CDR3 length: 11 residues. V was cut by 6 bases and J by 8 bases, with 10 bases left in between. As DNA, the CDR3 is TGTGCCAGCAGCAGGACAGAAGGCTACACCTTC. It is translated as CASSRTEGYTF.

The gene calls are TRBV4-1 and TRBJ1-5, with unresolved D. This CDR3 has 15 amino acids. Germline V gene lookup returns CDR1 MGHRA and CDR2 YSYEKL. V was shortened by 1 base and J by 2 bases, with 9 bases between the two germline ends. The CDR3 DNA is TGCGCCAGCAGCCAAGCCTCGCAGCGCAATCAGCCCCAGCATTTT. This encodes CASSQASQRNQPQHF.

The V call is TRBV7-9, the J call TRBJ1-6; the D is unclear. Germline V CDR1 and CDR2: SEHNR, FQNEAQ (reference sequence). V lost 3 bases to trimming and J lost 6 bases, with 9 bases between them. This CDR3 region has 14 residues. CDR3 sequence reads: CASSLSAFNSPLHF. CDR3 DNA: TGTGCCAGCAGCTTGTCCGCATTTAATTCACCCCTCCACTTT.

This clone occurred a few times. The chain joins TRBV6-2 or TRBV6-3 to TRBJ1-5, with D possibly being TRBD1 (5 bases). The CDR3 contains 15 residues. Per the germline V gene, CDR1 is MNHEY and CDR2 is SVGEGT. Trimming took 6 bases from V and 7 from J, leaving 19 bases between them. The CDR3 spells CASSNSGGLGQPQHF. In DNA form, the CDR3 reads TGTGCCAGCAGCAACTCTGGGGGGTTGGGGCAGCCCCAGCATTTT.

This clone was detected only a few times. The V and J genes are TRBV30 and TRBJ1-1; D uncertain. Germline loops: CDR1 GTSNPN, CDR2 SVGIG (reference sequence). The CDR3 is made up of 10 amino acids. The V end was cut by 1 base, the J end by 14 bases, with 11 bases between. This chain's CDR3 is CAWSAPSPFF. CDR3 nucleotide sequence: TGTGCCTGGAGTGCCCCCTCACCCTTCTTT. Drawing the rest from reference TRBV30 and TRBJ1-1, the complete variable domain is SQTIHQWPATLVQPVGSPLSLECTVEGTSNPNLYWYRQAAGRGLQLLFYSVGIGQISSEVPQNLSASRPQDRQFILSSKKLLLSDSGFYLCAWSAPSPFFGQGTRLTVV.

The chain combines TRBV2 with TRBJ1-4; 7 bases are a match to TRBD1. The CDR3 spans 15 residues. The V gene end was trimmed by 6 bases and the J gene end by 6 bases; junction bases not matched to a gene: 10. Per germline, CDR1 SNHLY and CDR2 FYNNEI. This CDR3 reads CASSLQGLKDEKLFF. CDR3 bases: TGTGCCAGCAGCCTACAGGGGCTAAAGGATGAAAAACTGTTTTTT.

This chain uses TRBV5-1 with TRBJ2-2, with D uncertain. Germline V gene lookup returns CDR1 SGHRS and CDR2 YFSETQ. The CDR3 has 13 amino acids. V was clipped by 0 bases and J by 5 bases, with 5 bases between them. CDR3 DNA: TGCGCCAGCAGCTTGGCCGGGACCGGGGAGCTGTTTTTT. Protein: CASSLAGTGELFF.

The chain combines TRBV7-2 with TRBJ2-3; D call uncertain. This CDR3 spans 14 amino acids. The germline V gene encodes CDR1 SGHTA and CDR2 FQGNSA. Trimming stripped 3 bases from V and 5 bases from J, with 12 bases between. This CDR3 is CASSLRSAEDTQYF. The CDR3 DNA sequence: TGTGCCAGCAGCTTGCGCTCAGCCGAAGATACGCAGTATTTT.

This clone has a handful of counts. J is TRBJ2-2 and V is TRBV27; D is unclear. This CDR3 spans 13 amino acids. Germline CDR1 is MNHEY and CDR2 is SMNVEV (reference sequence). V gave up 5 bases and J gave up 0 bases, with 4 bases separating them. The CDR3 nucleotides are TGTGCCAGCAGTCCAGCGAACACCGGGGAGCTGTTTTTT. Amino acids: CASSPANTGELFF.